This TCR beta chain was identified in a study of blood T cell repertoires in COVID-19. Across the study: The study drew acute and convalescent COVID-19 samples from the United States, Italy and Spain.

Sequencing used immunoSEQ multiplex PCR; TCRdb keeps in-frame clones, though not all of them. This table holds 130,000 to 150,000 clones, over 80% found once. With V trimmed by 3 bases and J by 4 bases, 6 bases remained unmatched. The CDR3 extends over 14 amino acids. Germline V gene sequence: CDR1 SGHDT, CDR2 YYEEEE. This clonotype originated in a woman aged 45-60 years with acute or convalescent COVID-19. V gene TRBV5-6 combines with J gene TRBJ1-2; 7 bases agree with TRBD1. Sequencing used peripheral blood. The CDR3 bases are TGTGCCAGCAGCTCAGGACAGGCCCTCTATGGCTACACCTTC. It yields the protein CASSSGQALYGYTF.